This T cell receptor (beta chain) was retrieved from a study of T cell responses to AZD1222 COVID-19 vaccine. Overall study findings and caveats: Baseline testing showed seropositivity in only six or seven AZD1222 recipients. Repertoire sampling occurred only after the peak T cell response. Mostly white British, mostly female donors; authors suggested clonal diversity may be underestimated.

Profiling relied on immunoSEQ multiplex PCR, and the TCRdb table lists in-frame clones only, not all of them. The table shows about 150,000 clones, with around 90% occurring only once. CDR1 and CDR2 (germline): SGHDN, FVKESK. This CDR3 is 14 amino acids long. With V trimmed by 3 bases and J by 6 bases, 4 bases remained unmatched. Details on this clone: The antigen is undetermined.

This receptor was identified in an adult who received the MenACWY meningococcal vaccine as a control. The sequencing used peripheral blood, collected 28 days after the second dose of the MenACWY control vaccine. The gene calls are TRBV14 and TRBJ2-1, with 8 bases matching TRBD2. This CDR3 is CASSHRGRPNEQFF. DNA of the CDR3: TGTGCCAGCAGCCATCGCGGGAGGCCCAATGAGCAGTTCTTC.